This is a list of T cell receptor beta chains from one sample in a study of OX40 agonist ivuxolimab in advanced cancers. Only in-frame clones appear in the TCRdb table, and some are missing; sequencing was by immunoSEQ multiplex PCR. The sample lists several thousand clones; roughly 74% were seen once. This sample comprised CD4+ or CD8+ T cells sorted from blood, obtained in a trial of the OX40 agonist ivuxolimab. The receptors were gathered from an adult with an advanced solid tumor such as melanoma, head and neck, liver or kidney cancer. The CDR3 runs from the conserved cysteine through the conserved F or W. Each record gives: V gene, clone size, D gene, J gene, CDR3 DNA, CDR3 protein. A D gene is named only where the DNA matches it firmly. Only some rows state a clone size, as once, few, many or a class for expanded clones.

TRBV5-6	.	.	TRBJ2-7	TGTGCCAGCAGCTTATCTCCAGACAGGAATTACGAGCAGTACTTC	CASSLSPDRNYEQYF
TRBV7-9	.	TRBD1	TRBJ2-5	TGTGCCAGCAGCCCGGCGCTCCGGGACAGGGGGCGGGAGACCCAGTACTTC	CASSPALRDRGRETQYF
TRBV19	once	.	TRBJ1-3	TGTGCCAGTAGTATCCCCCTCCAAGGGTCCGGAAACACCATATATTTT	CASSIPLQGSGNTIYF
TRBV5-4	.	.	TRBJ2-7	TGTGCCAGCAGCTCCCGGACTGGCATCTACGAGCAGTACTTC	CASSSRTGIYEQYF
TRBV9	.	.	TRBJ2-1	TGTGCCAGCAGCGTAGCAGGAGTGCAGGGGAAGCAGTTCTTC	CASSVAGVQGKQFF
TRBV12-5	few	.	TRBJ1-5	TGTGCTAGTAGATCAATTAGCAATCAGCCCCAGCATTTT	CASRSISNQPQHF
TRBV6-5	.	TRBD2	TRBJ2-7	TGTGCTTCCAGGCCCGGGACTAGCCGTTACGAGCAGTACTTC	CASRPGTSRYEQYF
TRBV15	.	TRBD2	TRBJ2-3	TGTGCCACCAGCAGAGACGCGGGGGGCACAGATACGCAGTATTTT	CATSRDAGGTDTQYF
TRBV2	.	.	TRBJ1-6	TGTGCCAGCAGTGAAGGGACGGTTTTTCGGCCGAATTCACCCCTCCACTTT	CASSEGTVFRPNSPLHF
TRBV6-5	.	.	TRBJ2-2	TGTGCCAGCAAGACGGGGGAGACCGGGGAGCTGTTTTTT	CASKTGETGELFF
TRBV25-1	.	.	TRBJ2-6	TGTGCCAGCAGTGCCAGAGGGACGGCCCCCGGGGCCAACGTCCTGACTTTC	CASSARGTAPGANVLTF
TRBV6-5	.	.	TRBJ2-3	TGTGCCAGCAGGTGGGGAGATACGCAGTATTTT	CASRWGDTQYF
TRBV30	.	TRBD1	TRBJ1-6	TGTGCCTGGAACGACAGGGAGAGTTCACCCCTCCACTTT	CAWNDRESSPLHF